The 18 T cell receptor beta chains reported below all come from one sample, sequenced in a study of Ad26.COV2.S vaccination and SARS-CoV-2 variants. The repertoire was sequenced with immunoSEQ multiplex PCR; TCRdb's copy has only in-frame clones and lacks some. The sample shows roughly 460,000 clones, roughly nine tenths of them seen only once. Treatment of the sample: some 20 received Ad26.COV2.S at low or high dose, single or two shots; five or six received placebo; per-sample allocation not given. Sampling happened 63 days after the first vaccine or placebo injection. The sequencing used peripheral blood, collected in a trial of Ad26.COV2.S vaccine versus placebo. These TCRs come from a person between 18 and 60 years old who received the Ad26.COV2.S COVID-19 vaccine or a placebo.

J is TRBJ2-1 and V is TRBV27; 11 nucleotides align to TRBD2. The junction had 9 bases not matched to a gene; V was cut back by 5 bases and J by 6 bases. The CDR3 length is 16 residues. Germline-derived CDR1 and CDR2 are MNHEY and SMNVEV (reference sequence). Written as DNA, the CDR3 is TGTGCCAGCAGTCCACGACTAGCGGGATTGCCCAATGAGCAGTTCTTC. Translation: CASSPRLAGLPNEQFF.

The V gene is TRBV11-3, the J gene TRBJ2-2; tentatively, D is TRBD1 (5 bases). This CDR3 has 16 amino acids. V was cut by 1 base and J by 2 bases, with 11 bases left in between. CDR1 is SGHNT and CDR2 is YENEEA in the germline V gene. CDR3 in DNA: TGTGCCAGCAGCTTAGGTCAGGGATCTAACACCGGGGAGCTGTTTTTT. As protein: CASSLGQGSNTGELFF.

The chain has TRBV4-2 and TRBJ1-1; 10 positions agree with TRBD1. This CDR3 comprises 18 residues. Germline-derived CDR1 and CDR2 are LGHNA and YNFKEQ. Trimming took 1 base from V and 1 from J; bases not matched to a gene: 9. CDR3 DNA: TGTGCCAGCAGCCAAGTGGTGAGACAGGGGGCTGCGAACACTGAAGCTTTCTTT. It codes for CASSQVVRQGAANTEAFF.

The chain recombines TRBV11-2 with TRBJ1-1; no definite D call. CDR3 length equals 14 residues. Between the trimmed V and J ends, which lost 4 bases and 1 base, there was a span of 10 bases. Germline-derived CDR1 and CDR2 are SGHAT and FQNNGV. The CDR3 loop reads CASSWSSGNTEAFF. The CDR3 nucleotides are TGTGCCAGCAGCTGGAGCTCGGGGAACACTGAAGCTTTCTTT.

The gene calls are TRBV3-1 (or the pseudogene TRBV3-2) and TRBJ2-7; D assignment may be TRBD1 or TRBD2 (5 bases each). V was cut by 2 bases and J by 2 bases, with 13 bases left in between. This CDR3 comprises 15 residues. From germline, CDR1 is LGHDT and CDR2 YNNKEL (reference sequence). This CDR3 reads CASSQLGTATYEQYF. CDR3 DNA: TGTGCCAGCAGCCAATTGGGGACGGCGACCTACGAGCAGTACTTC.

CDR3 nucleotide sequence: TGTGCCAGCAGTTACGACGGCCGCCAGTACTTC. Translation: CASSYDGRQYF. The chain combines TRBV6-5 with TRBJ2-5; no definite D call. CDR1 is MNHEY and CDR2 is SVGAGI in the germline V gene. V was cut by 2 bases and J by 10 bases, with 8 bases left in between. The CDR3 runs 11 residues.

This chain uses TRBV7-3 with TRBJ2-5, with D possibly matching TRBD1 (8 bases). CDR1 SGHTA and CDR2 FQGTGA come from the germline V gene. The CDR3 is made up of 13 amino acids. V lost 5 bases to trimming and J lost 5 bases, with 12 bases between them. CDR3 protein: CASSTGGGETQYF. Written as DNA, the CDR3 is TGTGCCAGCAGCACAGGGGGAGGGGAGACCCAGTACTTC. The whole variable domain, remainder taken from reference TRBV7-3 and TRBJ2-5, is GAGVSQTPSNKVTEKGKYVELRCDPISGHTALYWYRQSLGQGPEFLIYFQGTGAADDSGLPNDRFFAVRPEGSVSTLKIQRTERGDSAVYLCASSTGGGETQYFGPGTRLLVL.

The CDR3 loop reads CASSRGTGGTDTQYF. As DNA, the CDR3 is TGCGCCAGCAGCCGGGGGACAGGGGGCACAGATACGCAGTATTTT. This chain joins TRBV5-1 and TRBJ2-3, with TRBD1 matching 10 bases. This CDR3 comprises 15 residues. The V gene end was trimmed by 4 bases and the J gene end by 1 base; junction bases not matched to a gene: 3. The germline V gene has CDR1 SGHRS and CDR2 YFSETQ.

The table lists this clone with a count of one. The chain uses TRBV9 and TRBJ1-6; D unresolved. The CDR3 spans 12 residues. Trimming removed 3 bases from V and 9 bases from J, with 7 bases in between. Germline assignment: CDR1 SGDLS and CDR2 YYNGEE. The CDR3 is CASSEVGSPLHF. The CDR3 region has the DNA TGTGCCAGCAGCGAGGTGGGTTCACCCCTCCACTTT.

CDR3 sequence: CASSLTGDRNQPQHF. Here the CDR3 DNA reads TGTGCCAGCAGCCTGACAGGGGATCGCAATCAGCCCCAGCATTTT. The chain links TRBV6-5 to TRBJ1-5, with 8 bases fitting TRBD1. J lost 2 bases, V lost 6 bases, and 6 bases had no gene match. Looked up from germline, CDR1 is MNHEY and CDR2 is SVGAGI. CDR3 size: 15 residues.

V is TRBV7-8 and J is TRBJ1-5; 7 bases are a match to TRBD1. There are 15 residues in the CDR3. J gave up 0 bases and V 4 bases, and 3 bases lay outside the gene matches. Germline values: CDR1 SGHVS, CDR2 FQNEAQ. Written as DNA, the CDR3 is TGTGCCAGCAGCTCACAGGGGTATAGCAATCAGCCCCAGCATTTT. This translates into CASSSQGYSNQPQHF.

The gene calls are TRBV6-5 and TRBJ2-2; D is ambiguous. CDR3 length equals 14 residues. In germline, CDR1 is MNHEY, CDR2 SVGAGI. Trimming removed 0 bases at V and 7 bases at J, with 9 bases between. CDR3 region: CASSYSPGYGELFF. The CDR3 nucleotides are TGTGCCAGCAGTTACTCTCCCGGTTACGGGGAGCTGTTTTTT.

J is TRBJ2-5 and V is TRBV19, with a possible D match to TRBD1 (6 bases). Germline assignment: CDR1 LNHDA and CDR2 SQIVND (reference sequence). V was clipped by 5 bases and J by 6 bases, with 16 bases between them. This CDR3 is 14 amino acids long. This chain's CDR3 is CASSEQGILKTQYF. The CDR3, as DNA: TGTGCCAGTAGTGAGCAGGGGATTTTGAAGACCCAGTACTTC.

The V and J genes are TRBV19 and TRBJ1-6, with D perhaps TRBD1 (5 bases). The CDR3 extends over 14 amino acids. Germline CDR1 reads LNHDA; CDR2 reads SQIVND (reference sequence). Deletions cut 2 bases from V and 9 bases from J, with 11 bases between. Here the CDR3 DNA reads TGTGCCAGTAGTATACCGGGGCGAAGTTCACCCCTCCACTTT. Its translation: CASSIPGRSSPLHF.

The rearrangement links TRBV30 to TRBJ2-1; 7 bases match TRBD1. The germline CDR1 and CDR2 sequences are GTSNPN and SVGIG (reference sequence). This CDR3 comprises 14 residues. Losses at the gene ends were 8 bases for V and 0 bases for J; bases not matched to a gene: 7. The CDR3 region has the DNA TGTGCCCGGACAGGAAGGAGCTCCTACAATGAGCAGTTCTTC. Encoded protein: CARTGRSSYNEQFF.

The gene calls are TRBV15 and TRBJ1-5; 9 bases line up with TRBD1. The junction had 6 bases not matched to a gene; V was cut back by 2 bases and J by 4 bases. The CDR3 has 16 amino acids. CDR1 is LNHNV, CDR2 YYDKDF, per germline (reference sequence). The CDR3 sequence: CATSRLVQGANQPQHF. CDR3 in DNA: TGTGCCACCAGCAGATTGGTACAGGGGGCTAATCAGCCCCAGCATTTT.

The CDR3 reads CASSSNLAEETQYF. The CDR3, as DNA: TGTGCCAGCAGCTCAAATTTAGCGGAAGAGACCCAGTACTTC. The chain couples TRBV7-9 to TRBJ2-5; possible D gene TRBD2, 6 bases. The length of the CDR3 is 14 residues. The V gene's germline CDR1 is SEHNR and CDR2 FQNEAQ (reference sequence). V gave up 4 bases and J gave up 3 bases, with 12 bases separating them.

The table lists this clone with a few counts. The chain uses TRBV3-1 (or the pseudogene TRBV3-2) and TRBJ1-5; no reliable D call. Between the trimmed V and J ends, which lost 4 bases and 0 bases, there was a span of 7 bases. This CDR3 contains 14 residues. CDR1 LGHDT and CDR2 YNNKEL come from the germline V gene (reference sequence). Here the CDR3 DNA reads TGTGCCAGCAGCCTGGAGGGTAGCAATCAGCCCCAGCATTTT. Residues: CASSLEGSNQPQHF.